This T cell receptor beta chain emerged from a study of beta chain features in type 1 diabetes. Germline loops: CDR1 MNHEY, CDR2 SMNVEV (reference sequence). Trimming took off 2 bases at V and 1 base at J, with 6 bases between the two ends. This CDR3 has 14 residues. The sequenced template was cDNA made from the entire isolated RNA. Assay: immunoSEQ multiplex PCR; the TCRdb copy retains only in-frame clones and omits some. The sample lists under 950,000 clones, roughly 16% occurring once. Findings of the study overall: Any role of HLA type in TCRB rearrangement remained unresolved here.

Note on this clone: The antigen remains undetermined.

The rearrangement links TRBV27 to TRBJ2-1; no firm D call. The specimen was naive CD4+ T cells from blood. The source of this sequence is a woman aged 18-29 years in good health. The CDR3, as DNA: TGTGCCAGCAGTTTAAATCCATCCTACAATGAGCAGTTCTTC. Protein: CASSLNPSYNEQFF.